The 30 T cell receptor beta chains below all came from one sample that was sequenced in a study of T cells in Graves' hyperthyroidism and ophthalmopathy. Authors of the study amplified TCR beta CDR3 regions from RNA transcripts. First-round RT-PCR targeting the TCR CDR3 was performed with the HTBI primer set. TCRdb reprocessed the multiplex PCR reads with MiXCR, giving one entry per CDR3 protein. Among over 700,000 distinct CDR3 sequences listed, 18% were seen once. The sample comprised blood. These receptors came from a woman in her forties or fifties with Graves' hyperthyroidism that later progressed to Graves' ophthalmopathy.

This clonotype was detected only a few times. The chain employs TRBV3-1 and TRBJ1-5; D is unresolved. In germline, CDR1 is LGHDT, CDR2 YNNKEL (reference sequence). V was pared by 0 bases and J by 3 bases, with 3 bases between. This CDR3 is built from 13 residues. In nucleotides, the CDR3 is TGTGCCAGCAGCCAAGAGTACAATCAGCCCCAGCATTTT. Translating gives CASSQEYNQPQHF.

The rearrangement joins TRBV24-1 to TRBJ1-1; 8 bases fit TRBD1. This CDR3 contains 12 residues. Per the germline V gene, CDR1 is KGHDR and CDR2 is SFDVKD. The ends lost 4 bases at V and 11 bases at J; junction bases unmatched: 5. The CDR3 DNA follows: TGTGCCACCAGTGACCCGACAGGGGAGGCTTTCTTT. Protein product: CATSDPTGEAFF.

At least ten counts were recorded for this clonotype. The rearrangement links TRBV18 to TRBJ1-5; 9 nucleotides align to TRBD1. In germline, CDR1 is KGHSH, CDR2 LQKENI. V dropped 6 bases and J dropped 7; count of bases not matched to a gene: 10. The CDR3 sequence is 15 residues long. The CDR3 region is CASSFLQGAEQPQHF. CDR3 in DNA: TGTGCCAGCTCTTTCTTACAGGGGGCGGAACAGCCCCAGCATTTT.

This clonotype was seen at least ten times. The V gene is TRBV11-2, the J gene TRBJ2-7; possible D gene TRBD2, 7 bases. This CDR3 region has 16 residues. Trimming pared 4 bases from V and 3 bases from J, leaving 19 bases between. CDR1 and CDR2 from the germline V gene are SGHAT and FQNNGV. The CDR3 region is CASSSELRGRSYEQYF. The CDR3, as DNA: TGTGCCAGCAGCTCCGAGTTGCGGGGGCGAAGCTACGAGCAGTACTTC.

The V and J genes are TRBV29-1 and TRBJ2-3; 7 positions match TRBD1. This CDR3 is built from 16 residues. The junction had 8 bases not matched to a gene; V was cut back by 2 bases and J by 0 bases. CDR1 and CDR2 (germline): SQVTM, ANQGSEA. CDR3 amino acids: CSVEFDRASSTDTQYF. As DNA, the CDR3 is TGCAGCGTTGAATTCGACAGGGCCTCTAGCACAGATACGCAGTATTTT.

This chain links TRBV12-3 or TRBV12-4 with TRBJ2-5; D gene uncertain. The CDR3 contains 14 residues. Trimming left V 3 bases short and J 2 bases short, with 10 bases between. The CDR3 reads CASSFGLEQETQYF. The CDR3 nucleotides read TGTGCCAGCAGTTTTGGTCTGGAGCAAGAGACCCAGTACTTC.

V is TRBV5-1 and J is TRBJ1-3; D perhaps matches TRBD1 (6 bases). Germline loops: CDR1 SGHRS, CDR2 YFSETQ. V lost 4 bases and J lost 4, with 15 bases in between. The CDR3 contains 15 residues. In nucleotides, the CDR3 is TGCGCCAGCAGCCCGTTGGCAGGGGACGGAAACACCATATATTTT. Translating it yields CASSPLAGDGNTIYF.

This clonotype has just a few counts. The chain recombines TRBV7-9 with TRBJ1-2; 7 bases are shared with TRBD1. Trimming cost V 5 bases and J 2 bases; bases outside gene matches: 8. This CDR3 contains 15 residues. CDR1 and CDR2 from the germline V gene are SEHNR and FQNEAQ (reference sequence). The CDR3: CASSPWDSTNYGYTF. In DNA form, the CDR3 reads TGTGCCAGCAGCCCATGGGACAGCACCAACTATGGCTACACCTTC.

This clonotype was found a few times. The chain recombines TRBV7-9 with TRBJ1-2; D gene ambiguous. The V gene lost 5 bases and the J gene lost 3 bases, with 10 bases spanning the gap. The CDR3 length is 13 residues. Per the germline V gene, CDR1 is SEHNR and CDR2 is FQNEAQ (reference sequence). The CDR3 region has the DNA TGTGCCAGCAGCCCTAGAGAACACTATGGCTACACCTTC. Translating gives CASSPREHYGYTF. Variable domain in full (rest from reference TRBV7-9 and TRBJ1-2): DTGVSQNPRHKITKRGQNVTFRCDPISEHNRLYWYRQTLGQGPEFLTYFQNEAQLEKSRLLSDRFSAERPKGSFSTLEIQRTEQGDSAMYLCASSPREHYGYTFGSGTRLTVV.

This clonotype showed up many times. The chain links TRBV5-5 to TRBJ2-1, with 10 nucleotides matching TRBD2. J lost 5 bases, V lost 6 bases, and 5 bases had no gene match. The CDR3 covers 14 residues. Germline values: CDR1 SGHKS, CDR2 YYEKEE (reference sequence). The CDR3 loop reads CASTRLAGDNEQFF. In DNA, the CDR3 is TGTGCCAGCACGCGACTAGCGGGTGACAATGAGCAGTTCTTC.

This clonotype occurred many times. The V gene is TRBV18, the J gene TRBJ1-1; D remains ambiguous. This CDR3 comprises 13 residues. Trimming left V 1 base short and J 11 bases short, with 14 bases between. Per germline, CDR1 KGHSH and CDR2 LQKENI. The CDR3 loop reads CASSPRSQEMAFF. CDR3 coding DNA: TGTGCCAGCTCACCACGGTCGCAGGAGATGGCTTTCTTT. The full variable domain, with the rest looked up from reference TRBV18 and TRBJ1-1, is NAGVMQNPRHLVRRRGQEARLRCSPMKGHSHVYWYRQLPEEGLKFMVYLQKENIIDESGMPKERFSAEFPKEGPSILRIQQVVRGDSAAYFCASSPRSQEMAFFGQGTRLTVV.

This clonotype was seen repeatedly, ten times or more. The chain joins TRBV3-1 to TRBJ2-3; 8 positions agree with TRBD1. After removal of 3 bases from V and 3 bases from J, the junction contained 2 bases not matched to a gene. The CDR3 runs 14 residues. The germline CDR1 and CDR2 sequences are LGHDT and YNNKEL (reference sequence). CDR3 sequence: CASSHGTGTDTQYF. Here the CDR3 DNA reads TGTGCCAGCAGCCACGGGACAGGTACAGATACGCAGTATTTT.

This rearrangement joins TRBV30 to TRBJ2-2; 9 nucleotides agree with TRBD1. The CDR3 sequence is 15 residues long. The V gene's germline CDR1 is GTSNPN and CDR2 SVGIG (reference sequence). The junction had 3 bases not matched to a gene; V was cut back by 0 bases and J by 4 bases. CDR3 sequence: CAWSVGDRVTGELFF. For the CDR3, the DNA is TGTGCCTGGAGTGTTGGGGACAGGGTCACCGGGGAGCTGTTTTTT.

The CDR3: CASSQDGVADAYNEQFF. CDR3 bases: TGTGCCAGCAGCCAAGATGGGGTGGCAGACGCCTACAATGAGCAGTTCTTC. The V gene is TRBV4-2, the J gene TRBJ2-1; D ambiguous. Germline values: CDR1 LGHNA, CDR2 YNFKEQ. The V end lost 0 bases, the J end lost 2 bases, and 14 bases lay between the germline ends. CDR3 length: 17 amino acids.

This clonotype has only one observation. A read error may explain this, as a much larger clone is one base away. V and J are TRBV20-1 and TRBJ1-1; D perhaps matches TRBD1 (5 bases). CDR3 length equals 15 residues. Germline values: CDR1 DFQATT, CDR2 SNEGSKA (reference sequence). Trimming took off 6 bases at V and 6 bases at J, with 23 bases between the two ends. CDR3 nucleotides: TGCAGTGCCCCCAGACAAGAGAGGGGTGTCGCTGAAGCTTTCTTT. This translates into CSAPRQERGVAEAFF.

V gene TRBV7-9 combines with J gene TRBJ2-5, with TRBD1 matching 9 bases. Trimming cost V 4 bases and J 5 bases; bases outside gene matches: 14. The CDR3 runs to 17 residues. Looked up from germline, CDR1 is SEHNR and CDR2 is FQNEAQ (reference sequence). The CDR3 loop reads CASSSGPGQGGFETQYF. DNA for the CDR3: TGTGCCAGCAGCTCAGGCCCGGGACAGGGAGGATTTGAGACCCAGTACTTC.

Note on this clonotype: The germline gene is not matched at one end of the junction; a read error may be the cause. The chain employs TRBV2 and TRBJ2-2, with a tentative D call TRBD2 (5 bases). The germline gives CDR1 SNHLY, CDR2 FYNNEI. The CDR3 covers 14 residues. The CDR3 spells CASRRLLNTGELLF. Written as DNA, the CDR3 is TGTGCCAGCAGGAGGCTCCTGAACACCGGGGAGCTGCTTTTT.

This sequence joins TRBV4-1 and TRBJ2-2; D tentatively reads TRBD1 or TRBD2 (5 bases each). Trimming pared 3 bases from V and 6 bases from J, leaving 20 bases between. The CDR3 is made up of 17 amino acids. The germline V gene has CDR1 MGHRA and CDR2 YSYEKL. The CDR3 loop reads CASSHHRDLPGAGELFF. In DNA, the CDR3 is TGCGCCAGCAGCCACCACCGGGACCTCCCGGGTGCCGGGGAGCTGTTTTTT.

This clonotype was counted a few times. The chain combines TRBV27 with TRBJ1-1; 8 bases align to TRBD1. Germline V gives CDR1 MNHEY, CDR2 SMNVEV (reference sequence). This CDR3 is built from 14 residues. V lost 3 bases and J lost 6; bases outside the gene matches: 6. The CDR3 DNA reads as TGTGCCAGCAGTTTGGACAGGGAGGTCGCTGAAGCTTTCTTT. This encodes CASSLDREVAEAFF.

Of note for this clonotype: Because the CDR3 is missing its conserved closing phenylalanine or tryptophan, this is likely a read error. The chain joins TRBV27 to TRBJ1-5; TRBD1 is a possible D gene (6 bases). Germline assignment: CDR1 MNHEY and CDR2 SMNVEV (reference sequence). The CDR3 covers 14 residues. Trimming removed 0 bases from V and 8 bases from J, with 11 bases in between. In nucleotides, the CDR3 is TGTGCCAGCAGTTTATCATCAGGGGAGAAGCCCCAGCATCTT. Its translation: CASSLSSGEKPQHL.

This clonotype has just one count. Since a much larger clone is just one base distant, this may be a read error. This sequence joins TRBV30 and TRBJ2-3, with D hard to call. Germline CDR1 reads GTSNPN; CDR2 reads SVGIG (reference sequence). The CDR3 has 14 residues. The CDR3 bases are TGTGCCTGGAGTGTAAGTGGCTTTTCAGATACGCAGTGTTTT. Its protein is CAWSVSGFSDTQCF.

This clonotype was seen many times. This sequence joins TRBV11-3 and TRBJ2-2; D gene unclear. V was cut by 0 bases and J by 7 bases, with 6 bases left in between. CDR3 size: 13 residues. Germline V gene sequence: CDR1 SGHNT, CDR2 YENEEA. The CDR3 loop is CASSLDPHGELFF. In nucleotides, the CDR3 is TGTGCCAGCAGCTTAGATCCCCACGGGGAGCTGTTTTTT.

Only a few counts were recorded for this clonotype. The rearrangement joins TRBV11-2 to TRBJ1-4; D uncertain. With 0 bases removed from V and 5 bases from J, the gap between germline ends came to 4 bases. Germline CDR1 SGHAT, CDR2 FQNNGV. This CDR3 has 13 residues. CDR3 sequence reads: CASSLDPNEKLFF. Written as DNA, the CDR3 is TGTGCCAGCAGCTTAGATCCCAATGAAAAACTGTTTTTT.

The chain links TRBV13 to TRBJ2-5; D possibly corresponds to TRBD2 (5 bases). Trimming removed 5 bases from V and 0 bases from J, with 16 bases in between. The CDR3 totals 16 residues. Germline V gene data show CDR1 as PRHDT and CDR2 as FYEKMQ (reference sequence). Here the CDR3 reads CASSGYRGIYQETQYF. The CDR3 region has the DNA TGTGCCAGCAGCGGCTATAGAGGGATCTACCAAGAGACCCAGTACTTC.

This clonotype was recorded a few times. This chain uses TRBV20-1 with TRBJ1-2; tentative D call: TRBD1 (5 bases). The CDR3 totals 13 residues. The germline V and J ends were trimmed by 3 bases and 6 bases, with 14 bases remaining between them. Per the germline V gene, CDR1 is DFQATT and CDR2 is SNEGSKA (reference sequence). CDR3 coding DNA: TGCAGTGCTAGCCCCGTTCGGGGGGATGGCTACACCTTC. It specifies CSASPVRGDGYTF.

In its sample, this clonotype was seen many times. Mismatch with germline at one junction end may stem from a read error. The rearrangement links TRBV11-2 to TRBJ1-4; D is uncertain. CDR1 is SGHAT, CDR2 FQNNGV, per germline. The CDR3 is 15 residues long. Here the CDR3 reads CASSPGPAGNGKLFF. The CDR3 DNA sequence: TGTGCCAGCAGCCCCGGCCCAGCTGGGAATGGAAAACTGTTTTTT.

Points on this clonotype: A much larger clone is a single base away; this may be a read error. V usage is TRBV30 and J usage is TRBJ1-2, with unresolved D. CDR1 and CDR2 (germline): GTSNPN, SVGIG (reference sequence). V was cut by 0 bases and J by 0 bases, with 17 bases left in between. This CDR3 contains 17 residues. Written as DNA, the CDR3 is TGTGCCTGGAGTGTACCGATGGCAGACTTAGCTAACTATGGCTACACCTTC. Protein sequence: CAWSVPMADLANYGYTF. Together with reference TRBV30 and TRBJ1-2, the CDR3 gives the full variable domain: SQTIHQWPATLVQPVGSPLSLECTVEGTSNPNLYWYRQAAGRGLQLLFYSVGIGQISSEVPQNLSASRPQDRQFILSSKKLLLSDSGFYLCAWSVPMADLANYGYTFGSGTRLTVV.

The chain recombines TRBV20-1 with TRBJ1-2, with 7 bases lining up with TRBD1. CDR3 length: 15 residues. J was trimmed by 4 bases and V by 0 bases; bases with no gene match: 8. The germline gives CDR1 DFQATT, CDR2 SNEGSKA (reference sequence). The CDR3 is CSARDPSRGIYGYTF. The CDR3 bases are TGCAGTGCTAGAGATCCTTCCAGGGGGATCTATGGCTACACCTTC.

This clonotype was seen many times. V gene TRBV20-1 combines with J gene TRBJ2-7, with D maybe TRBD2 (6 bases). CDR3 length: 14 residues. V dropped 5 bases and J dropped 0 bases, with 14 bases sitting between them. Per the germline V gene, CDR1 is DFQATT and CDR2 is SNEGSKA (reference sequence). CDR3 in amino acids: CSAPSTAGSYEQYF. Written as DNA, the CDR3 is TGCAGTGCTCCATCCACAGCGGGCTCCTACGAGCAGTACTTC.

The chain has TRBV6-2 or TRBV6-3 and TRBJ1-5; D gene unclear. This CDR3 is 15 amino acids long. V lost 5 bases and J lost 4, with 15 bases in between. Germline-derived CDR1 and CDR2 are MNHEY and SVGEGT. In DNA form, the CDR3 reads TGTGCCAGCAGTCTTTCTCCCTTACGGAATCAGCCCCAGCATTTT. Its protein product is CASSLSPLRNQPQHF.